This TCR beta chain was identified in a study of T cell repertoires in cytomegalovirus infection. For the study at large: Public signatures in TCR beta pointed to CMV infection and matching HLA type.

Findings and caveats of the study: Across the ex vivo response, the dominant clonotypes were HLA-C-restricted CMV-specific TCR beta clonotypes.

TCRdb reprocessed the reads with MiXCR, giving one entry per CDR3 protein. Here the sample spans fewer than 250,000 distinct CDR3 sequences, approximately 13% being singletons. Germline V CDR1 and CDR2: SGHTA, FQGNSA. The V gene end was trimmed by 1 base and the J gene end by 7 bases; junction bases not matched to a gene: 9. The CDR3 spans 16 residues. This clonotype was seen at least ten times. Its antigen is unidentified. V usage is TRBV7-2 and J usage is TRBJ2-2, with 7 bases fitting TRBD2. Sequencing input: PBMCs. This TCR was recovered from a human donor in good health (CMV status not recorded). Some clones in this sample may be carry-over from other donors' samples. The CDR3 loop is CASSLDGGSVFGELFF. The CDR3 DNA is TGTGCCAGCAGCTTAGACGGGGGGTCTGTGTTCGGGGAGCTGTTTTTT.